Below, one TCR beta chain is given with its context. These data belong to a study of early T cells in non-severe SARS-CoV-2 infection. MiXCR was run by TCRdb on the 5' RACE reads, yielding one entry per CDR3 protein. The repertoire consists of roughly 100,000 distinct CDR3 sequences, with 11% to 15% occurring once and the leading ten covering 6.1%. This CDR3 region has 15 residues. V was trimmed by 3 bases and J by 2 bases, leaving 13 bases between them. Germline CDR1 is SGHAT and CDR2 is FQNNGV. Specimen: whole blood. The clonotype originates from an adult who was a healthcare worker with PCR-confirmed SARS-CoV-2 infection or an uninfected control (not recorded which). V gene TRBV11-2 combines with J gene TRBJ1-1; D is unclear. CDR3 region: CASSFAGRSNTEAFF. CDR3 nucleotide sequence: TGTGCCAGCAGCTTCGCCGGGCGATCAAACACTGAAGCTTTCTTT.